This record concerns one TCR beta chain sequence. Which antigen it targets is not known. Base qualities were left out, and no much larger clone turns up one base away. TCRbeta CDR3 regions were amplified from genomic DNA using the immunoSEQ Assay, a bias-controlled multiplex PCR. As for how the authors treated the data: Within the assay, amplification of reference gene primers was used to estimate how many nucleated cells each sample contained. Sequence reads were collapsed and filtered to measure the absolute abundance of every unique TCRbeta CDR3 rearrangement. Productive Simpson clonality was computed per sample as the square root of Simpson's diversity index over productive rearrangements. TCRdb provides this immuneACCESS table in a form limited to in-frame rearrangements. Some clones are lacking; in checked studies, under half of them reflect an unresolved V gene, and why the rest are absent is not known. That table is the source of V, J and clone size, and D and trimming were worked out from the DNA. This sample comprises fewer than 100,000 clones, 75% to 95% of them detected only once. Together, the top ten hold roughly 0.8% of the sample.

These data are taken from a study of blood T cell repertoires in COVID-19 (TCRdb year 2020). For the study in its entirety: Samples from collaborators originated in the United States, Italy and Spain and spanned both the acute and convalescent phases of COVID-19. The material from the prospective study consisted of cDNA or gDNA derived from T cells, B-cell-depleted T cells, or PBMCs. Subjects who had been exposed to COVID-19, were actively infected with it, or had recovered from it provided the deeply sampled blood TCRbeta repertoires that made up the dataset. A freely available public database, intended as a resource for researchers studying the immune response to SARS-CoV-2, is where the repertoires were released. Samples came from the ongoing ImmuneRACE study (first 160 participants) plus 1,254 subjects from 6 global collaborators. A de-identified subject ID, COVID-19 status, age in years and sex were almost always included in the sample metadata. Where HLA class I and class II types were available, the types were taken from metadata supplied by the sample provider, not from assay-based typing. The research as a whole found: Clinical and demographic metadata were provided uncurated, with the amount varying by source and participant.

The CDR3 spans 14 residues, from the cysteine through the phenylalanine. The only DNA kept is the CDR3, 42 bases in frame from the first base. The germline V end is reduced by 4 bases and the J end by 3 bases; junction bases left unmatched: 3. Reading the germline V gene (reference sequence) gives CDR1 LGHDT and CDR2 YNNKEL. Whole blood was collected in K2EDTA tubes by collaborating institutions according to the institutions' own protocols. For TCRbeta analysis, collaborators shipped samples in one of three forms: frozen whole blood, isolated PBMCs, or DNA extracted from either of those sample types.

Recombination joined TRBV3-1 (or the pseudogene TRBV3-2) with TRBJ1-5; 7 bases in between match TRBD1. The TCR comes from a woman of 80 years or more with acute or convalescent COVID-19. The sequenced sample was peripheral blood. The CDR3 corresponds to CASSLTGTNQPQHF. Read as DNA, the sequence is TGTGCCAGCAGCCTGACAGGGACCAATCAGCCCCAGCATTTT.